A single sample is the source of the 7 T cell receptor beta chains below, sequenced in a study of naive and memory T cell subsets. Two oligonucleotides, mixed equimolar, formed the beta constant-region primer covering TRBC1 and TRBC2. Ligated cDNA was amplified by four rounds of PCR with nested alpha and beta constant-region primers and SP2. TCRdb re-derived calls from the UMI-ligation and nested PCR reads in MiXCR, one entry per CDR3 protein. The table lists 20,000 to 25,000 distinct CDR3 sequences, more than 7% of them singletons. Sequenced: central memory CD8+ T cells from blood. The receptors originated from a human donor in good health.

This clonotype was recorded at least ten times. CDR3 bases: TGTGCCAGCAGTGACTCTGTAGACAGCTATGGCTACACCTTC. Amino acid sequence: CASSDSVDSYGYTF. The chain employs TRBV6-1 and TRBJ1-2, with a possible D match to TRBD1 (5 bases). V was clipped by 3 bases and J by 4 bases, with 12 bases between them. The CDR3 has 14 amino acids. Germline CDR1 reads MNHNS; CDR2 reads SASEGT.

V is TRBV28 and J is TRBJ2-3, with TRBD1 as a possible D gene (5 bases). The CDR3 runs 12 residues. Trimming took 5 bases from V and 5 from J, leaving 8 bases between them. Germline CDR1 is MDHEN and CDR2 is SYDVKM. CDR3 sequence (DNA): TGTGCCAGCAGTCTTGACAGAGATACGCAGTATTTT. It codes for CASSLDRDTQYF.

The CDR3 is CASSAGQWLDEQFF. CDR3 bases: TGTGCCAGCAGCGCCGGACAGTGGTTGGATGAGCAGTTCTTC. The V call is TRBV9, the J call TRBJ2-1, with D possibly TRBD1 on 6 matching bases. This CDR3 has 14 residues. V shed 3 bases and J shed 8 bases, with 15 bases lying between them. Germline-derived CDR1 and CDR2 are SGDLS and YYNGEE.

This chain uses TRBV5-5 with TRBJ2-6; 11 nucleotides match TRBD2. This CDR3 comprises 20 residues. Germline lookup yields CDR1 SGHKS and CDR2 YYEKEE (reference sequence). V trimming: 0 bases; J trimming: 1 base; junction bases outside the gene matches: 9. The CDR3: CASSLVAGGLIGSGANVLTF. The DNA of the CDR3 is TGTGCCAGCAGCTTGGTAGCGGGAGGGCTTATCGGTTCTGGGGCCAACGTCCTGACTTTC.

On this clonotype: A read error is possible here, since a much larger clone lies one base away. Lacking the conserved final phenylalanine or tryptophan, this CDR3 likely reflects a read error. The V call is TRBV6-1, the J call TRBJ2-7, with D tentatively TRBD2 (6 bases). Trimming took 8 bases from V and 5 from J, leaving 25 bases between them. CDR1 is MNHNS and CDR2 is SASEGT in the germline V gene. This CDR3 has 16 amino acids. DNA of the CDR3: TGTGCCAGCGAAACAACTATAGCGGTGGGGTTTAACGAGCAGTACTCC. Its protein product is CASETTIAVGFNEQYS.

This clonotype was counted ten times or more. The chain uses TRBV29-1 and TRBJ2-3, with D unresolved. The CDR3 runs 15 residues. The ends were cut back, 3 bases at V and 0 bases at J, with 13 bases in the middle. The germline V gene encodes CDR1 SQVTM and CDR2 ANQGSEA. The CDR3 protein is CSVDEQMTSTDTQYF. The CDR3 DNA reads as TGCAGCGTTGATGAACAGATGACTAGCACAGATACGCAGTATTTT.

The chain carries TRBV6-1 and TRBJ1-5; the D is unclear. This CDR3 has 19 residues. CDR1 is MNHNS and CDR2 is SASEGT in the germline V gene. Trimming took off 2 bases at V and 6 bases at J, with 26 bases between the two ends. This chain's CDR3 is CASSEHYGVGTASGQPQHF. DNA of the CDR3: TGTGCCAGCAGTGAACATTACGGTGTGGGCACGGCGTCGGGTCAGCCCCAGCATTTT.